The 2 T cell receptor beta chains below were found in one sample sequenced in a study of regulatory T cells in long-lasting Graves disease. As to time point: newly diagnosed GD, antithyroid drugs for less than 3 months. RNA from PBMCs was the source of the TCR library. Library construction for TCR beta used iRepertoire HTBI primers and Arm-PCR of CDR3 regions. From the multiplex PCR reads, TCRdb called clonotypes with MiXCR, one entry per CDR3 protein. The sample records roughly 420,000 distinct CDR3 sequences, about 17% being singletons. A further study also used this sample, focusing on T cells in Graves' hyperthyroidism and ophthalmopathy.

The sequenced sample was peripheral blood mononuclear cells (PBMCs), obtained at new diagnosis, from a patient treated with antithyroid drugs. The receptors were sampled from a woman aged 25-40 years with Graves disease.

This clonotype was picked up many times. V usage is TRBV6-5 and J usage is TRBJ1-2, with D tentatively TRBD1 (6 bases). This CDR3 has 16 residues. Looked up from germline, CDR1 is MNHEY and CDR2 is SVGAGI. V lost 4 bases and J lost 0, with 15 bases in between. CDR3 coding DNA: TGTGCCAGCAGTTTACAGGGTGGATATTCTAACTATGGCTACACCTTC. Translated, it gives CASSLQGGYSNYGYTF.

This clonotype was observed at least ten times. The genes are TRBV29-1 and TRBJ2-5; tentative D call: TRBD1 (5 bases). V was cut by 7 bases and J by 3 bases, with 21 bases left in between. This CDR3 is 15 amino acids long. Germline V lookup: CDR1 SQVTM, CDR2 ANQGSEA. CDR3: CSAGGGGAAKETQYF. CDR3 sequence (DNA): TGCAGCGCCGGTGGCGGTGGGGCAGCTAAAGAGACCCAGTACTTC. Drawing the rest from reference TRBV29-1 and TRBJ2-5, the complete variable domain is SAVISQKPSRDICQRGTSLTIQCQVDSQVTMMFWYRQQPGQSLTLIATANQGSEATYESGFVIDKFPISRPNLTFSTLTVSNMSPEDSSIYLCSAGGGGAAKETQYFGPGTRLLVL.